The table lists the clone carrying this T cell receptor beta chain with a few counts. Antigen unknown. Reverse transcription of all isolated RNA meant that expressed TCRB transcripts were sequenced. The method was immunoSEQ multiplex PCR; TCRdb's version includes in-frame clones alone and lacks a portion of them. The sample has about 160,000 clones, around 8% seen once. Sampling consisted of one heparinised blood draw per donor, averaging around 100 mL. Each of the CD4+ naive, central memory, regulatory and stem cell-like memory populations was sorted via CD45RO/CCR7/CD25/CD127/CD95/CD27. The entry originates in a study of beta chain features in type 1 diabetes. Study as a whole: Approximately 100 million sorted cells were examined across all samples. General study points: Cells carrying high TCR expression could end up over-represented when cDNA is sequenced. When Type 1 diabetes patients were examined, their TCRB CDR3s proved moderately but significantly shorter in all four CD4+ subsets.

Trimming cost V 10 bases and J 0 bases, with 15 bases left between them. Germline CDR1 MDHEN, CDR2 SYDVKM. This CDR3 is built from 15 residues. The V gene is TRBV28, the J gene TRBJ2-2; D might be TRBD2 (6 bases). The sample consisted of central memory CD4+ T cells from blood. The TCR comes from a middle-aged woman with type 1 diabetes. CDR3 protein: CAIRGGTANTGELFF. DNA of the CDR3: TGTGCCATCCGGGGCGGGACTGCGAACACCGGGGAGCTGTTTTTT.